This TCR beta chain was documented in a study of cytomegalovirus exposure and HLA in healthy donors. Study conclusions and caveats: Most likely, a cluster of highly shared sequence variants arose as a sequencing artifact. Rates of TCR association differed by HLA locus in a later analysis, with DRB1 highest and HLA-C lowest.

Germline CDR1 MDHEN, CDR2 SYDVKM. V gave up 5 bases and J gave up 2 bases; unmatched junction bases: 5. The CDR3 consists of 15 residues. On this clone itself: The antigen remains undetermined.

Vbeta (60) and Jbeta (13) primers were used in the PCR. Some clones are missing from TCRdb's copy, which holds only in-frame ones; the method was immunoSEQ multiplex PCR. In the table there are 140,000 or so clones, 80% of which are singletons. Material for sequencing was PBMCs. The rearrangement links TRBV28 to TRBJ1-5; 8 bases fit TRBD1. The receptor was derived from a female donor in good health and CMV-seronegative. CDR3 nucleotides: TGTGCCAGCAGTACGAACAGGGGGGGCAATCAGCCCCAGCATTTT. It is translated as CASSTNRGGNQPQHF.